The next 25 T cell receptor beta chains were all read from a single sample in a study of cytomegalovirus exposure and HLA in healthy donors. Amplification used 60 Vbeta primers and 13 Jbeta primers. Libraries were prepared by immunoSEQ multiplex PCR; TCRdb keeps only in-frame clonotypes and omits some of them. The data show under 200,000 clones, with around 85% seen just once and 1% to 1.5% held by the top ten. The sequenced sample consisted of PBMCs. These receptors were taken from a man in his fifties in good health and CMV-seropositive.

The rearrangement links TRBV5-1 to TRBJ1-2, with unresolved D. This CDR3 contains 11 residues. Germline V lookup: CDR1 SGHRS, CDR2 YFSETQ. Deletions cut 4 bases from V and 6 bases from J, with 7 bases between. CDR3 DNA: TGCGCCAGCAGCGGAGGGAATGGCTACACCTTC. Residues: CASSGGNGYTF. The entire variable domain, with the rest obtained from reference TRBV5-1 and TRBJ1-2, is as follows: KAGVTQTPRYLIKTRGQQVTLSCSPISGHRSVSWYQQTPGQGLQFLFEYFSETQRNKGNFPGRFSGRQFSNSRSEMNVSTLELGDSALYLCASSGGNGYTFGSGTRLTVV.

V is TRBV10-2 and J is TRBJ1-2; 8 nucleotides match TRBD1. J was trimmed by 8 bases and V by 6 bases; bases with no gene match: 8. Germline lookup yields CDR1 WSHSY and CDR2 SAAADI. The length of the CDR3 is 13 residues. CDR3 loop: CASRETGERGYTF. The CDR3 nucleotides are TGCGCCAGCAGGGAGACAGGGGAGAGGGGCTACACCTTC.

This clone appeared a single time. J is TRBJ1-6 and V is TRBV30; tentative D call: TRBD1 (5 bases). The CDR3 is 15 residues long. The V and J ends lost 4 bases and 7 bases respectively, with 17 bases between them. CDR1 GTSNPN and CDR2 SVGIG come from the germline V gene (reference sequence). The DNA of the CDR3 is TGTGCCTGGACCGGGGGTGGCGCCGGGAATTCACCCCTCCACTTT. It specifies CAWTGGGAGNSPLHF. Supplemented by reference TRBV30 and TRBJ1-6, the full variable domain reads SQTIHQWPATLVQPVGSPLSLECTVEGTSNPNLYWYRQAAGRGLQLLFYSVGIGQISSEVPQNLSASRPQDRQFILSSKKLLLSDSGFYLCAWTGGGAGNSPLHFGNGTRLTVT.

The gene calls are TRBV6-6 and TRBJ1-2; D gene ambiguous. Germline CDR1 and CDR2: MNHNY and SVGAGI (reference sequence). Trimming took off 2 bases at V and 3 bases at J, with 10 bases between the two ends. The CDR3 runs 14 residues. The CDR3: CASSYRPEDYGYTF. The DNA of the CDR3 is TGTGCCAGCAGTTACAGGCCCGAGGACTATGGCTACACCTTC.

This chain connects TRBV7-9 to TRBJ2-5; 10 bases are a match to TRBD1. V shed 5 bases and J 10 bases; nucleotides not matched to a gene: 13. CDR1 is SEHNR and CDR2 is FQNEAQ in the germline V gene (reference sequence). The CDR3 is 15 amino acids. The CDR3 reads CASSPGTGARLGQYF. The CDR3 DNA reads as TGTGCCAGCAGCCCCGGGACAGGGGCCCGGCTAGGCCAGTACTTC.

The chain couples TRBV18 to TRBJ1-2, with D possibly TRBD1 on 6 matching bases. V lost 0 bases, J lost 4 bases, and 12 bases lay in between. The CDR3 contains 15 residues. Looked up from germline, CDR1 is KGHSH and CDR2 is LQKENI. This CDR3 reads CASSPPSQGTYGYTF. The CDR3 DNA reads TGTGCCAGCTCACCACCTTCACAGGGAACCTATGGCTACACCTTC.

The V call is TRBV7-8, the J call TRBJ2-7; TRBD1 matches at 9 bases. With 1 base clipped from V and 2 bases from J, the junction kept 6 bases outside the gene matches. CDR1 is SGHVS, CDR2 FQNEAQ, per germline. This CDR3 region has 16 residues. CDR3 loop: CASSLGPGTGTYEQYF. CDR3 coding DNA: TGTGCCAGCAGCTTAGGCCCCGGGACAGGGACCTACGAGCAGTACTTC.

The chain recombines TRBV5-1 with TRBJ1-2, with 12 bases matching TRBD1. Germline CDR1 and CDR2: SGHRS and YFSETQ. Unmatched junction bases numbered 0, after V lost 4 bases and J lost 8 bases. CDR3 length: 12 amino acids. This CDR3 is CASSGTGGGYTF. CDR3 DNA: TGCGCCAGCAGCGGGACAGGGGGCGGCTACACCTTC.

The chain has TRBV5-5 and TRBJ2-1; the match to TRBD1 covers 7 bases. CDR1 is SGHKS and CDR2 is YYEKEE in the germline V gene (reference sequence). The CDR3 has 13 residues. The V segment lost 4 bases and the J segment 7 bases; nucleotides outside the gene matches: 5. The CDR3 loop reads CASSTDRANEQFF. The CDR3 nucleotides read TGTGCCAGCAGCACAGACAGGGCTAATGAGCAGTTCTTC. The full variable domain, in which reference TRBV5-5 and TRBJ2-1 provide the parts outside the CDR3, is DAGVTQSPTHLIKTRGQQVTLRCSPISGHKSVSWYQQVLGQGPQFIFQYYEKEERGRGNFPDRFSARQFPNYSSELNVNALLLGDSALYLCASSTDRANEQFFGPGTRLTVL.

The J gene is TRBJ2-1, the V gene TRBV27; the match to TRBD2 covers 9 bases. This CDR3 contains 16 residues. In germline, CDR1 is MNHEY, CDR2 SMNVEV (reference sequence). V shed 3 bases and J 7 bases; nucleotides not matched to a gene: 10. CDR3 sequence reads: CASSFFPAAGGNEQFF. The CDR3, as DNA: TGTGCCAGCAGTTTTTTCCCGGCGGCGGGGGGGAATGAGCAGTTCTTC.

J is TRBJ2-1 and V is TRBV11-2; perhaps TRBD1 as D (5 bases). With 3 bases removed from V and 5 bases from J, the gap between germline ends came to 14 bases. The germline V gene encodes CDR1 SGHAT and CDR2 FQNNGV. This CDR3 is 15 amino acids long. In nucleotides, the CDR3 is TGTGCCAGCAGCTTCCGACAGCCCCCCAACAATGAGCAGTTCTTC. Translating gives CASSFRQPPNNEQFF.

This clone was detected only a few times. This rearrangement joins TRBV15 to TRBJ2-5; maybe TRBD1 (6 bases). V gave up 0 bases and J gave up 2 bases, with 13 bases separating them. CDR1 is LNHNV and CDR2 is YYDKDF in the germline V gene (reference sequence). The length of the CDR3 is 16 residues. This CDR3 is CATSRELTRGQETQYF. The DNA of the CDR3 is TGTGCCACCAGCAGAGAACTTACCAGGGGACAAGAGACCCAGTACTTC.

The chain carries TRBV30 and TRBJ2-7; no firm D call. The CDR3 sequence is 13 residues long. Trimming removed 3 bases from V and 4 bases from J, with 13 bases in between. Germline CDR1 reads GTSNPN; CDR2 reads SVGIG (reference sequence). CDR3 in amino acids: CAWRQRSLYEQYF. The CDR3 DNA follows: TGTGCCTGGAGACAACGCTCGCTGTACGAGCAGTACTTC. The whole variable domain, remainder taken from reference TRBV30 and TRBJ2-7, is SQTIHQWPATLVQPVGSPLSLECTVEGTSNPNLYWYRQAAGRGLQLLFYSVGIGQISSEVPQNLSASRPQDRQFILSSKKLLLSDSGFYLCAWRQRSLYEQYFGPGTRLTVT.

The V gene is TRBV19, the J gene TRBJ2-1; 10 bases fit TRBD2. This CDR3 contains 14 residues. Germline CDR1 and CDR2: LNHDA and SQIVND (reference sequence). The V segment lost 5 bases and the J segment 4 bases; nucleotides outside the gene matches: 2. The CDR3 DNA follows: TGTGCCAGTAGTTGGACTAGCGGTTACAATGAGCAGTTCTTC. This translates into CASSWTSGYNEQFF.

CDR3 sequence (DNA): TGTGCCAGCAGTCCCCTCACAGGGGTTTCCTACGAGCAGTACTTC. It yields the protein CASSPLTGVSYEQYF. The J gene is TRBJ2-7, the V gene TRBV27; 7 nucleotides align to TRBD1. Germline trimming cut 5 bases from V and 1 base from J; bases unmatched to any gene: 8. The CDR3 has 15 amino acids. The V gene's germline CDR1 is MNHEY and CDR2 SMNVEV (reference sequence).

The chain employs TRBV30 and TRBJ2-5; TRBD2 might be the D (5 bases). Germline loops: CDR1 GTSNPN, CDR2 SVGIG (reference sequence). The CDR3 runs to 13 residues. V lost 1 base and J 5 bases, leaving 11 bases between the germline ends. CDR3 in amino acids: CAWSEKGGETQYF. CDR3 DNA: TGTGCCTGGAGTGAGAAGGGCGGGGAGACCCAGTACTTC.

The chain couples TRBV19 to TRBJ2-3; 11 bases map to TRBD2. The CDR3 runs to 15 residues. The germline V gene has CDR1 LNHDA and CDR2 SQIVND (reference sequence). V gave up 7 bases and J gave up 7 bases; unmatched junction bases: 10. CDR3 sequence reads: CASNSPGLAAHTQYF. CDR3 nucleotide sequence: TGTGCCAGTAACTCTCCGGGACTAGCGGCCCATACGCAGTATTTT.

The V and J genes are TRBV28 and TRBJ1-2; no clear D gene. Germline loops: CDR1 MDHEN, CDR2 SYDVKM. The ends were cut back, 1 base at V and 7 bases at J, with 4 bases in the middle. This CDR3 contains 11 residues. The CDR3: CASSLLSGYTF. The CDR3, as DNA: TGTGCCAGCAGTTTATTATCTGGCTACACCTTC.

This sequence joins TRBV5-1 and TRBJ2-3; a weak D match, TRBD2 (5 bases). With 3 bases removed from V and 8 bases from J, the gap between germline ends came to 22 bases. This CDR3 spans 16 amino acids. Germline loops: CDR1 SGHRS, CDR2 YFSETQ. The CDR3 reads CASSSDYIQLTFTQYF. In nucleotides, the CDR3 is TGCGCCAGCAGCTCTGACTACATCCAACTTACCTTTACGCAGTATTTT. The whole variable domain, remainder taken from reference TRBV5-1 and TRBJ2-3, is KAGVTQTPRYLIKTRGQQVTLSCSPISGHRSVSWYQQTPGQGLQFLFEYFSETQRNKGNFPGRFSGRQFSNSRSEMNVSTLELGDSALYLCASSSDYIQLTFTQYFGPGTRLTVL.

This clone was recorded only once. The rearrangement uses TRBV6-6 and TRBJ1-1; TRBD1 matches at 7 bases. The germline CDR1 and CDR2 sequences are MNHNY and SVGAGI (reference sequence). CDR3 length: 14 amino acids. J gave up 5 bases and V 2 bases, and 5 bases lay outside the gene matches. CDR3 in DNA: TGTGCCAGCAGTTACGGACAGGAAGGTACTGAAGCTTTCTTT. Its translation is CASSYGQEGTEAFF.

The chain links TRBV27 to TRBJ1-1, with 7 bases matching TRBD1. V was pared by 5 bases and J by 1 base, with 4 bases of the junction left unmatched. The CDR3 covers 14 residues. CDR1 is MNHEY and CDR2 is SMNVEV in the germline V gene (reference sequence). The chain's CDR3 is CASSLTGWNTEAFF. The CDR3 DNA reads as TGTGCCAGCAGTCTGACAGGGTGGAACACTGAAGCTTTCTTT.

The chain carries TRBV14 and TRBJ1-1; D might be TRBD1 (5 bases). Trimming removed 4 bases at V and 1 base at J, with 7 bases between. Germline CDR1 SGHDN, CDR2 FVKESK. The CDR3 covers 13 residues. The CDR3 reads CASSLTANTEAFF. The CDR3 nucleotides read TGTGCCAGCAGCCTGACAGCGAACACTGAAGCTTTCTTT.

V is TRBV2 and J is TRBJ1-1; TRBD1 is a possible D gene (5 bases). Germline-derived CDR1 and CDR2 are SNHLY and FYNNEI. Trimming cost V 7 bases and J 6 bases, with 15 bases left between them. This CDR3 is 13 amino acids long. The CDR3 region is CASTLGGWAEAFF. In DNA, the CDR3 is TGTGCCAGCACCCTGGGGGGTTGGGCTGAAGCTTTCTTT. Using reference TRBV2 and TRBJ1-1 for the parts outside the CDR3, the full variable domain is EPEVTQTPSHQVTQMGQEVILRCVPISNHLYFYWYRQILGQKVEFLVSFYNNEISEKSEIFDDQFSVERPDGSNFTLKIRSTKLEDSAMYFCASTLGGWAEAFFGQGTRLTVV.

The rearrangement joins TRBV2 to TRBJ2-3; possibly TRBD2 for D (6 bases). The germline CDR1 and CDR2 sequences are SNHLY and FYNNEI. This CDR3 comprises 14 residues. The V end lost 0 bases, the J end lost 6 bases, and 10 bases lay between the germline ends. The CDR3 DNA sequence: TGTGCCAGCAGTGAAGCACGGGGGTGGGATACGCAGTATTTT. Protein sequence: CASSEARGWDTQYF.

The V call is TRBV27, the J call TRBJ2-3; D is possibly TRBD2 (6 bases). The CDR3 has 13 residues. The germline gives CDR1 MNHEY, CDR2 SMNVEV (reference sequence). The V gene lost 11 bases and the J gene lost 6 bases, with 18 bases spanning the gap. In DNA form, the CDR3 reads TGTGCCGTCCTCGGGGGTAGGAAGGATACGCAGTATTTT. It is translated as CAVLGGRKDTQYF.